Presented here are 18 T cell receptor beta chains from one specimen sequenced in a study of human T cells and chemical hapten exposure. Individual cDNA molecules had unique molecular identifiers attached to them by the library. One entry per CDR3 protein, called by TCRdb with MiXCR from the reads. The repertoire has approximately 2,400 distinct CDR3 sequences, 40% to 45% of them found once; the top ten carry approximately 9.9%. The treatment: therapeutic diphenylcyclopropenone sensitization with weekly scalp DPC. The material sequenced was whole blood, taken before DPC sensitization or 2, 6, or about 24 weeks after (not recorded which). These receptors originate from an adult with alopecia areata. Some clones in this sample may be carry-over from other donors' samples. This table probably holds off-target reads from a library built for another chain.

This clonotype was counted only a few times. The V and J genes are TRBV7-9 and TRBJ2-7; 9 bases fit TRBD1. This CDR3 comprises 15 residues. The ends lost 7 bases at V and 0 bases at J; junction bases unmatched: 7. CDR1 is SEHNR, CDR2 FQNEAQ, per germline (reference sequence). The CDR3 loop is CASIDGTGSSYEQYF. Written as DNA, the CDR3 is TGTGCCAGCATCGACGGGACAGGGAGCTCCTACGAGCAGTACTTC. The full variable domain, rest sourced from reference TRBV7-9 and TRBJ2-7, is DTGVSQNPRHKITKRGQNVTFRCDPISEHNRLYWYRQTLGQGPEFLTYFQNEAQLEKSRLLSDRFSAERPKGSFSTLEIQRTEQGDSAMYLCASIDGTGSSYEQYFGPGTRLTVT.

By its share, this clonotype is large. The chain joins TRBV7-7 to TRBJ2-7; D unclear. The CDR3 length is 15 residues. The V end was cut by 2 bases, the J end by 5 bases, with 16 bases between. CDR1 and CDR2 from the germline V gene are SSHAT and FNYEAQ (reference sequence). In nucleotides, the CDR3 is TGTGCCAGCAGCTTAATAACCCAATCGAGCCACGAGCAGTACTTC. This encodes CASSLITQSSHEQYF.

This clonotype was detected only a few times. This chain links TRBV5-1 with TRBJ2-1; 14 positions agree with TRBD2. Germline values: CDR1 SGHRS, CDR2 YFSETQ. This CDR3 spans 16 amino acids. With 4 bases clipped from V and 2 bases from J, the junction kept 2 bases outside the gene matches. The CDR3 nucleotides read TGCGCCAGCAGCGGACTAGCGGGAGGCGCCTACAATGAGCAGTTCTTC. Its protein product is CASSGLAGGAYNEQFF. The full variable domain, rest sourced from reference TRBV5-1 and TRBJ2-1, is KAGVTQTPRYLIKTRGQQVTLSCSPISGHRSVSWYQQTPGQGLQFLFEYFSETQRNKGNFPGRFSGRQFSNSRSEMNVSTLELGDSALYLCASSGLAGGAYNEQFFGPGTRLTVL.

The chain recombines TRBV21-1 with TRBJ2-5; the DNA was not used to check the table's D call, TRBD1. TRBV21-1 is assigned pseudogene status. The CDR3 is 14 amino acids. The DNA of the CDR3 is TGTGCCAGCCGCCCTTTATTCCCCCAAGAGACCCAGTACTTC. It is translated as CASRPLFPQETQYF.

This clonotype has a single count. V and J are TRBV6-2 or TRBV6-3 and TRBJ2-3, with 12 bases fitting TRBD2. The CDR3 is 14 residues long. Germline loops: CDR1 MNHEY, CDR2 SVGEGT. The ends lost 6 bases at V and 4 bases at J; junction bases unmatched: 2. CDR3 DNA sequence: TGTGCCAGCAGCCTAGCGGGAGGGCCAGATACGCAGTATTTT. It translates to CASSLAGGPDTQYF.

The CDR3 sequence is CASSATVNSPLHF. The CDR3 region has the DNA TGTGCCAGCAGCGCCACAGTTAATTCACCCCTCCACTTT. This rearrangement joins TRBV7-6 to TRBJ1-6; D is unresolved. The CDR3 has 13 residues. V was cut by 5 bases and J by 6 bases, with 8 bases left in between. Germline V gene lookup returns CDR1 SGHVS and CDR2 FNYEAQ.

The chain employs TRBV7-9 and TRBJ2-7; D remains ambiguous. The V gene's germline CDR1 is SEHNR and CDR2 FQNEAQ (reference sequence). Trimming removed 3 bases from V and 5 bases from J, with 14 bases in between. This CDR3 contains 14 residues. The CDR3 loop reads CASSFRASWDEQYF. In DNA form, the CDR3 reads TGTGCCAGCAGCTTCCGGGCCAGCTGGGACGAGCAGTACTTC.

The chain links TRBV6-5 to TRBJ2-1; 8 bases align to TRBD2. Trimming took 6 bases from V and 2 from J; bases not matched to a gene: 6. CDR3 length: 15 amino acids. Germline V CDR1 and CDR2: MNHEY, SVGAGI. The CDR3 region is CASSPSGSAYNEQFF. Written as DNA, the CDR3 is TGTGCCAGCAGCCCGAGCGGGAGTGCCTACAATGAGCAGTTCTTC.

This clonotype showed up just a few times. The rearrangement uses TRBV4-3 and TRBJ2-1, with TRBD2 matching over 11 bases. V was pared by 0 bases and J by 7 bases, with 14 bases of the junction left unmatched. Germline CDR1 reads LGHNA; CDR2 reads YSLEER. The CDR3 is made up of 19 amino acids. In DNA, the CDR3 is TGCGCCAGCAGCCAAGATTGGGGCAGGGTGTTAGCGGGAGGGAATGAGCAGTTCTTC. This codes for CASSQDWGRVLAGGNEQFF.

The V gene is TRBV11-2, the J gene TRBJ2-1, with TRBD2 identical over 8 bases. Germline V gene data show CDR1 as SGHAT and CDR2 as FQNNGV. The CDR3 is 16 residues long. J gave up 4 bases and V 5 bases, and 10 bases lay outside the gene matches. The chain's CDR3 is CASSLGGSGIYNEQFF. In DNA, the CDR3 is TGTGCCAGCAGCCTAGGGGGTAGCGGGATATACAATGAGCAGTTCTTC.

This clonotype has more than one count but fewer than ten. The rearrangement joins TRBV7-9 to TRBJ2-7, with D unclear. Between the trimmed V and J ends, which lost 1 base and 0 bases, there was a span of 10 bases. CDR1 is SEHNR and CDR2 is FQNEAQ in the germline V gene (reference sequence). The CDR3 is made up of 15 amino acids. The CDR3 nucleotides are TGTGCCAGCAGCTTAGGTGAACAGCCCTCCTACGAGCAGTACTTC. This codes for CASSLGEQPSYEQYF.

The chain employs TRBV4-1 and TRBJ2-5, with TRBD2 identical over 7 bases. The CDR3 totals 16 residues. Germline-derived CDR1 and CDR2 are MGHRA and YSYEKL. V trimming: 0 bases; J trimming: 1 base; junction bases outside the gene matches: 5. CDR3 bases: TGCGCCAGCAGCCAAGACCCAGCGGGGCCCCAAGAGACCCAGTACTTC. It codes for CASSQDPAGPQETQYF.

The V and J genes are TRBV7-6 and TRBJ2-2; no reliable D call. The CDR3 sequence is 14 residues long. The germline V and J ends were trimmed by 5 bases and 3 bases, with 10 bases remaining between them. Germline V gene sequence: CDR1 SGHVS, CDR2 FNYEAQ. The CDR3 sequence: CASSPASYTGELFF. CDR3 coding DNA: TGTGCCAGCAGCCCAGCGTCGTACACCGGGGAGCTGTTTTTT.

The sample holds a few counts of this clonotype. The chain carries TRBV12-3 or TRBV12-4 and TRBJ2-5; the D gene is possibly TRBD1 (5 bases). This CDR3 spans 15 amino acids. Between the trimmed V and J ends, which lost 3 bases and 4 bases, there was a span of 15 bases. The CDR3 nucleotides are TGTGCCAGCAGTTTCGCCTTAGGGGCTGGAGAGACCCAGTACTTC. This translates into CASSFALGAGETQYF.

The CDR3 is CASSPQGNTEAFF. The DNA for the CDR3 is TGTGCCAGCTCACCCCAGGGCAACACTGAAGCTTTCTTT. V usage is TRBV18 and J usage is TRBJ1-1; perhaps TRBD1 as D (5 bases). Trimming left V 3 bases short and J 2 bases short, with 7 bases between. Germline assignment: CDR1 KGHSH and CDR2 LQKENI. CDR3 length: 13 residues.

The chain links TRBV19 to TRBJ1-5, with D tentatively TRBD1 (5 bases). The CDR3 loop spans 14 amino acids. V lost 10 bases, J lost 7 bases, and 20 bases lay in between. Germline lookup yields CDR1 LNHDA and CDR2 SQIVND (reference sequence). CDR3 DNA sequence: TGTGCCACTAAGAGTGGGGCACTCGGCCAGCCCCAGCATTTT. Its protein is CATKSGALGQPQHF.

The chain has TRBV14 and TRBJ2-5, with 7 bases matching TRBD1. V lost 1 base, J lost 7 bases, and 9 bases stayed unmatched. Germline-derived CDR1 and CDR2 are SGHDN and FVKESK. The CDR3 is made up of 15 amino acids. The CDR3 coding sequence is TGTGCCAGCAGCCAAGTAAACGACAGGGCGGGGACCCAGTACTTC. This gives the protein CASSQVNDRAGTQYF.

The rearrangement links TRBV20-1 to TRBJ2-7, with 8 bases aligning to TRBD2. V was clipped by 0 bases and J by 2 bases; unmatched bases: 6. Germline V gene lookup returns CDR1 DFQATT and CDR2 SNEGSKA (reference sequence). The CDR3 contains 15 residues. CDR3 in amino acids: CSARELAGMAYEQYF. The DNA for the CDR3 is TGCAGTGCTAGAGAATTAGCGGGAATGGCCTACGAGCAGTACTTC.